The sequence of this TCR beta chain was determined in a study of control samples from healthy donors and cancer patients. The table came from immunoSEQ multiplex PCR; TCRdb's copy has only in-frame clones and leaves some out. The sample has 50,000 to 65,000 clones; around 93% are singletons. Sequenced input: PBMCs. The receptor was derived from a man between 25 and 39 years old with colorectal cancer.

CDR3 DNA sequence: TGTGCTTTTGGGGGGGGGCTTGGCACAGATACGCAGTATTTT. Translating gives CAFGGGLGTDTQYF. The chain employs TRBV30 and TRBJ2-3; D is perhaps TRBD2 (7 bases). Per germline, CDR1 GTSNPN and CDR2 SVGIG (reference sequence). This CDR3 spans 14 amino acids. The variable domain in full, with the rest retrieved from reference TRBV30 and TRBJ2-3, is SQTIHQWPATLVQPVGSPLSLECTVEGTSNPNLYWYRQAAGRGLQLLFYSVGIGQISSEVPQNLSASRPQDRQFILSSKKLLLSDSGFYLCAFGGGLGTDTQYFGPGTRLTVL.